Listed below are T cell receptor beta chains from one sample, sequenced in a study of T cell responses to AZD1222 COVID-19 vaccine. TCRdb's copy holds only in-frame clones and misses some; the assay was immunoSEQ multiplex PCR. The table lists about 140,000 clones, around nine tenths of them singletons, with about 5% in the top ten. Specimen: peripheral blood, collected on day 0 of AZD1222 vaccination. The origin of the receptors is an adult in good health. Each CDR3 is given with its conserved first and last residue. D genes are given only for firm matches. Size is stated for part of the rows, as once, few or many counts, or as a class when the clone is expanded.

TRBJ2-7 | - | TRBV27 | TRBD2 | TGTGCCAGCAGTTTAGGGGGGGGAGTCAGCTACGAGCAGTACTTC | CASSLGGGVSYEQYF
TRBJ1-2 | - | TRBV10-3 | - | TGTGCCATCAGTGACCTTGTCTTGGAAGGGGAGAGTTACACCTTC | CAISDLVLEGESYTF
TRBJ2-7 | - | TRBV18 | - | TGTGCCAGCTCAATGTTGCTAGGGGCTACCCACGAGCAGTACTTC | CASSMLLGATHEQYF
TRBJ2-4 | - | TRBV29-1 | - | TGCAGCGTTGGACTGCTAGCCAAAAACATTCAGTACTTC | CSVGLLAKNIQYF
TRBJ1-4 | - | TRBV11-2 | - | TGTGCCAGCAGCCCTCCGGGCTCACTAAACGGTGAAAAACTGTTTTTT | CASSPPGSLNGEKLFF
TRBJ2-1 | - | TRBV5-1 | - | TGCGCCAGCAGCGTGTTTGGGTCCAATGAGCAGTTCTTC | CASSVFGSNEQFF
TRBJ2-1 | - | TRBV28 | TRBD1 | TGTGCCAGCAACCTTATCACCGGACAGGGAATTGGGAATGAGCAGTTCTTC | CASNLITGQGIGNEQFF
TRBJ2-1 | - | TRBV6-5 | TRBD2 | TGTGCCAGCAGTTACGATCGGGAGGTTTCCTACAATGAGCAGTTCTTC | CASSYDREVSYNEQFF
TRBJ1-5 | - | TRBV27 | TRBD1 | TGTGCCAGCAGTCCCCGGACAGGGAGCAATCAGCCCCAGCATTTT | CASSPRTGSNQPQHF
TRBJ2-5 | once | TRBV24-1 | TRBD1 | TGTGCCACCAGACACAGGGACAGAGCTCAAGAGACCCAGTACTTC | CATRHRDRAQETQYF
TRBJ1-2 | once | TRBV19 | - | TGTGCCAGTAGGATCGACCGAACTATCGCCTTC | CASRIDRTIAF
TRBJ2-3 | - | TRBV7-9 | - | TGTGCCAGCAGCTTATTGGTCAGCACAGATACGCAGTATTTT | CASSLLVSTDTQYF
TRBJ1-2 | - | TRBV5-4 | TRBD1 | TGTGCCAGCGGTCCGAGGGGACAGGGGGTAGACTATGGCTACACCTTC | CASGPRGQGVDYGYTF
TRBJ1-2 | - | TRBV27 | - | TGTGCCAGCAGTACCCTGGGCAGTTACTATGGCTACACCTTC | CASSTLGSYYGYTF
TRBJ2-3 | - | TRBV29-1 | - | TGCAGCGTTGAAGGAACAGGGGGAGGGGATACGCAGTATTTT | CSVEGTGGGDTQYF
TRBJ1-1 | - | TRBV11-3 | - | TGTGCCAGCAGCTTAGGGGGGCGAAACACTGAAGCTTTCTTT | CASSLGGRNTEAFF
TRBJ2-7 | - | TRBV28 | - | TGTGCCAGCAGTTTACATGTGGGGGAGCAGTACTTC | CASSLHVGEQYF
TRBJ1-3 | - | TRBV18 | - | TGTGCCAGCTCACCTTTGACAGGCTCTACCTCTGGAAACACCATATATTTT | CASSPLTGSTSGNTIYF
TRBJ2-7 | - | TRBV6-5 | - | TGTGCCAGCAAAACAGGTCCCCTGAGCTCCTACGAGCAGTACTTC | CASKTGPLSSYEQYF
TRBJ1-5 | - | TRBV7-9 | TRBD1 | TGTGCCAGCAGCCTGCAATCCGGGGACAGAAATCAGCCCCAGCATTTT | CASSLQSGDRNQPQHF
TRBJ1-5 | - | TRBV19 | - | TGTGCCAGTAGTATTAGCGGGTTAGGGCAGCCCCAGCATTTT | CASSISGLGQPQHF
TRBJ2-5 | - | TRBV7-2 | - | TGTGCCAGCAGCTCCCCGAGTGGGGAGACCCAGTACTTC | CASSSPSGETQYF
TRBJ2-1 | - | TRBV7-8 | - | TGTGCCAGCAGCTCCCCCCAATCTTGGGTGGGGCAGTTCTTC | CASSSPQSWVGQFF
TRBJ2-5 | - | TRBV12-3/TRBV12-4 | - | TGTGCCAGCAGGATCAGGGTAATTGAGACCCAGTACTTC | CASRIRVIETQYF
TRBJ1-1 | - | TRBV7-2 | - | TGTGCCAGCAGCAGCGGACAGTTCATGAACACTGAAGCTTTCTTT | CASSSGQFMNTEAFF
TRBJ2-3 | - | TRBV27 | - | TGTGCCAGTCTCTCGCACGTCTCTAGCACAGATACGCAGTATTTT | CASLSHVSSTDTQYF
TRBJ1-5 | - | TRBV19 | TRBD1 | TGTGCCAGTGGGGACAGAGTTAATCAGCCCCAGCATTTT | CASGDRVNQPQHF
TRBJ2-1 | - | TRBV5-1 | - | TGCGCCAGCAGCTTTGGGGGTTTGGGGAATGAGCAGTTCTTC | CASSFGGLGNEQFF
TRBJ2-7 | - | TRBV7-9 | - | TGTGCCAGCAGTACCAATCTTCAGGCCATGTCGTCTGAGCAGTACTTC | CASSTNLQAMSSEQYF
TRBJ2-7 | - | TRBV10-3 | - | TGTGCCAGCTCTCCGGGCATCCCAGGCTACGAGCAGTACTTC | CASSPGIPGYEQYF
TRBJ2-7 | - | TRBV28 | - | TGTGCCAGCAGTATGACGTACGAGCAGTACTTC | CASSMTYEQYF
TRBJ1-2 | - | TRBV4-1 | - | TGCGCCAGCAGCAGGACACCTAGTCCAGACGGGGGCTACACCTTC | CASSRTPSPDGGYTF
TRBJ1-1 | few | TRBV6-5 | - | TGTGCCAGCAGTATTGACCGGTTTGGGGACACTGAAGCTTTCTTT | CASSIDRFGDTEAFF
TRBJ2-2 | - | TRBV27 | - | TGTGCCAGCAGTTTGGATATCCTGCGGAGCGGGGAGCTGTTTTTT | CASSLDILRSGELFF
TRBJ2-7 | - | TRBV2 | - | TGTGCCAGCAGTGCAAGATGGGACGGCGAGCAGTACTTC | CASSARWDGEQYF
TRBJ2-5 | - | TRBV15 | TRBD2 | TGTGCCACCAGCAGATCCTCCGGGGGGAGGGAGACCCAGTACTTC | CATSRSSGGRETQYF
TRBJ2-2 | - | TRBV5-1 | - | TGCGCCAGCAGACCAACTAGCCAAGAGAACACCGGGGAGCTGTTTTTT | CASRPTSQENTGELFF
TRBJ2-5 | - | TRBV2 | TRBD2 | TGTGCCAGCAGGCGAAGGTGGACTAGCGAAGAGACCCAGTACTTC | CASRRRWTSEETQYF
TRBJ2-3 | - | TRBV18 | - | TGTGCCAGCTCCGAAGACAGGACCTGGAATACGCAGTATTTT | CASSEDRTWNTQYF
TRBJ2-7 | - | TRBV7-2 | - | TGTGCCAGCAGCTTAGAGAGGTACGAGCAGTACTTC | CASSLERYEQYF
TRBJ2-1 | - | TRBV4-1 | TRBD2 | TGCGCCAGCAGCCAAGAGATTAGCGGGGTCAATGAGCAGTTCTTC | CASSQEISGVNEQFF
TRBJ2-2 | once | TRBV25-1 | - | TGTGCCAGCAGTGGGACTCATTCGGTCACCGGGGAGCTGTTTTTT | CASSGTHSVTGELFF
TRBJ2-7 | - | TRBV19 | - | TGTGCCAGTAGCCCACAGGGTCCTTACGAGCAGTACTTC | CASSPQGPYEQYF
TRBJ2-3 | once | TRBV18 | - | TGTGCCAGCTCAGATCAGTCTCTCACAGATACGCAGTATTTT | CASSDQSLTDTQYF
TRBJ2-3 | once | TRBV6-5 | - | TGTGCCAGCAGAGATGGTACAGATACGCAGTATTTT | CASRDGTDTQYF
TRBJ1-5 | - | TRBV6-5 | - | TGTGCCAGCAGTTACAGCAGGGAATTTAGCAATCAGCCCCAGCATTTT | CASSYSREFSNQPQHF
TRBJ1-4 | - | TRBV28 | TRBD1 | TGTGCCAGCAGGAACCGGGACAGGCATGAAAAACTGTTTTTT | CASRNRDRHEKLFF
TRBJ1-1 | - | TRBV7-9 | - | TGTGCCAGCAGCTTCCGGGAGAATGAAGCTTTCTTT | CASSFRENEAFF
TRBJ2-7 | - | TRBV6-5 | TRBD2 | TGTGCCAGCAGTTACTCGACTAGCGGGAGCTTTGAGCAGTACTTC | CASSYSTSGSFEQYF
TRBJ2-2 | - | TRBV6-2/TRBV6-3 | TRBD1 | TGTGCCAGCAGTCGCCGGACAGGGGGTTCCCCCGGGGAGCTGTTTTTT | CASSRRTGGSPGELFF
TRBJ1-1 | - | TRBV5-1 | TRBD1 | TGCGCCAGCAGCTTGGTACCAGGGGGCGGGAACACTGAAGCTTTCTTT | CASSLVPGGGNTEAFF
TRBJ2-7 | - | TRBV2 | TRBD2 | TGTGCCAGCAGGGTTGGGACTAGTACTTACGAGCAGTACTTC | CASRVGTSTYEQYF
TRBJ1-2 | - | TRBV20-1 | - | TGCAGTGCAGCGAGGGGAAATGGCTACACCTTC | CSAARGNGYTF
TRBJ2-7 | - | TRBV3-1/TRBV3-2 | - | TGTGCCAGCAGCCAAGCACGAGGGTCTGGCGAGCAGTGCTTC | CASSQARGSGEQCF
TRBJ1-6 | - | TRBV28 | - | TGTGCCAGCAGTTTGGAGAGAGTTTCACCCCTCCACTTT | CASSLERVSPLHF
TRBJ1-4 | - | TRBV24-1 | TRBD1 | TGTGCCACCAGTCCCGGGACAGGGATAAGTGAAAAACTGTTTTTT | CATSPGTGISEKLFF
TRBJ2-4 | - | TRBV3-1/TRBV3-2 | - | TGTGCCAGCAGCCAAGGGTACATATTAGCCAAAAACATTCAGTACTTC | CASSQGYILAKNIQYF
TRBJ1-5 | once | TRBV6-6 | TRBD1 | TGTGCCGGACAGGGGCGAAATCAGCCCCAGCATTTT | CAGQGRNQPQHF
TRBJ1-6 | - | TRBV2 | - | TGTGCCAGCAATGGGGCGAGCAATTCACCCCTCCACTTT | CASNGASNSPLHF